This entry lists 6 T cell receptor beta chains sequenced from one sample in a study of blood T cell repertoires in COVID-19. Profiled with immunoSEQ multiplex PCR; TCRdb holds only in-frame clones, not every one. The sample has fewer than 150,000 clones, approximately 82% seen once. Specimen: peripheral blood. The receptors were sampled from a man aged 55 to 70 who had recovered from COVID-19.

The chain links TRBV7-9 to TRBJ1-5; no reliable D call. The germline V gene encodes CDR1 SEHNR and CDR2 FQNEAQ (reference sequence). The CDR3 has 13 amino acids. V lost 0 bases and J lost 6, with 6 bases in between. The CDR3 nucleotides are TGTGCCAGCAGCTTAGCTGAGGGTCAGCCCCAGCATTTT. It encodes CASSLAEGQPQHF.

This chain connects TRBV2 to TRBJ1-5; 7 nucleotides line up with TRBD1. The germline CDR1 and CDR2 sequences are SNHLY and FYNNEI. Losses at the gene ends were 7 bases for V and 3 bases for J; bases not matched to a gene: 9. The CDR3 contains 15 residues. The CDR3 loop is CASNPDRLPNQPQHF. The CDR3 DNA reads TGTGCCAGCAATCCGGACAGGCTTCCCAATCAGCCCCAGCATTTT.

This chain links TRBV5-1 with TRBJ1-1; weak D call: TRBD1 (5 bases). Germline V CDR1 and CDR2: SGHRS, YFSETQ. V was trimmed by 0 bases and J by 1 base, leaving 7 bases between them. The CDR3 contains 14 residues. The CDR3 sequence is CASSLGQTNTEAFF. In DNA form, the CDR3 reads TGCGCCAGCAGCTTGGGACAGACGAACACTGAAGCTTTCTTT.

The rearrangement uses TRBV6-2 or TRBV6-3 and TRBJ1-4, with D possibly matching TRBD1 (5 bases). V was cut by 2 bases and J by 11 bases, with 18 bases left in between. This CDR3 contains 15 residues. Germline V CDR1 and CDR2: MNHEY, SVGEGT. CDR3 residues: CASSYGAVDIGKLFF. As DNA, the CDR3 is TGTGCCAGCAGTTACGGGGCGGTGGATATCGGGAAACTGTTTTTT.

This CDR3 is CASSVEPVGGAEAFF. The CDR3 nucleotides are TGTGCCAGCAGCGTAGAGCCAGTCGGAGGCGCTGAAGCTTTCTTT. The chain has TRBV9 and TRBJ1-1; no reliable D call. The CDR3 extends over 15 amino acids. The germline gives CDR1 SGDLS, CDR2 YYNGEE. V was cut by 0 bases and J by 6 bases, with 15 bases left in between.

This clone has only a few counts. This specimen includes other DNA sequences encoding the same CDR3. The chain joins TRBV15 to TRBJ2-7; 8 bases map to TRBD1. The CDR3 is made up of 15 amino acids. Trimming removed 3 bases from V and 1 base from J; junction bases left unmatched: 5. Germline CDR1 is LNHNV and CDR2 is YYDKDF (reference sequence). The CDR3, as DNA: TGTGCCACCAGCAGCCGGGACAGGTCTTCCTACGAGCAGTACTTC. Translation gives CATSSRDRSSYEQYF.